A selection of T cell receptor beta chains follows, all from one sample in a study of cytomegalovirus exposure and HLA in healthy donors. The assay was immunoSEQ multiplex PCR, and TCRdb's table has in-frame clones only and misses some. The sample contains around 110,000 clones, 65% of which appear only once. The sequenced material came from PBMCs. These receptors originate from a woman aged 40 to 50 in good health and CMV-seropositive. Each CDR3 is given without its conserved first and last residue. Fields, in order: D gene, V gene, CDR3 protein. A D gene is named only where the DNA matches it firmly.

D: NA
V: TRBV4-1
CDR3: ASSLAGGRRAGELF

D: TRBD2
V: TRBV27
CDR3: ASSLSFGLAVYEQY

D: NA
V: TRBV27
CDR3: ASSFENQETQY

D: TRBD2
V: TRBV9
CDR3: ASSVFGTSGTSTDTQY

D: NA
V: TRBV7-3
CDR3: ASSSTSTGELF

D: TRBD1
V: TRBV5-4
CDR3: ASSLDRGSYEQY

D: NA
V: TRBV2
CDR3: ASSGRSDEKLF

D: NA
V: TRBV9
CDR3: ASSVGSGATNEKLF

D: TRBD2
V: TRBV19
CDR3: ASRTSGTQETQY

D: NA
V: TRBV4-3
CDR3: ASSRDFPGTEAF

D: TRBD1
V: TRBV7-9
CDR3: ASSLKTGTGTEAF

D: TRBD2
V: TRBV9
CDR3: ASSASGTSGEQY

D: TRBD1
V: TRBV29-1
CDR3: STSGGRDTEAF

D: NA
V: TRBV9
CDR3: ASSKDRYQPQH

D: NA
V: TRBV4-1
CDR3: ASSPGTNTIY

D: TRBD1
V: TRBV18
CDR3: ASSPPGAGTGGKGYGYT

D: NA
V: TRBV5-5
CDR3: ASSFPAGVETQY

D: NA
V: TRBV6-5
CDR3: ASSSRREGHEQY

D: TRBD1
V: TRBV4-3
CDR3: ASSQDAAGGAQY

D: NA
V: TRBV9
CDR3: ASSVRDYHLTYNEQF

D: TRBD1
V: TRBV27
CDR3: ASSLRDSIFYEQY

D: TRBD1
V: TRBV18
CDR3: ASSPRTGALSGANVLT

D: NA
V: TRBV11-2
CDR3: ASSLAPVTGWDTGELF

D: TRBD2
V: TRBV19
CDR3: ASQNPGTSGRGTRTF

D: TRBD1
V: TRBV19
CDR3: ASSIGVDRASNQPQH

D: NA
V: TRBV2
CDR3: ASTLDSDSPLH

D: TRBD2
V: TRBV9
CDR3: ASSGAGDAYNEQF

D: NA
V: TRBV29-1
CDR3: SVLWTGSSYEQY

D: NA
V: TRBV4-3
CDR3: ASSQDPLERWRQEQF

D: TRBD2
V: TRBV6-1
CDR3: ASSGRLAGGRDEQF

D: NA
V: TRBV9
CDR3: ASSVGMIATAKNIQY

D: NA
V: TRBV7-3
CDR3: ASSLLVRDNEQF

D: TRBD1
V: TRBV18
CDR3: ASSPDRGGIQY

D: NA
V: TRBV21-1
CDR3: ASSKDPKGGYGYT

D: TRBD1
V: TRBV10-3
CDR3: AISESRTGTGGEAF

D: NA
V: TRBV7-9
CDR3: ASSSKDRINGELF

D: TRBD1
V: TRBV7-6
CDR3: ASSTPGQGFNEQF

D: TRBD2
V: TRBV2
CDR3: ASSFLAGVRTGELF

D: TRBD1
V: TRBV28
CDR3: ASSLSDTGDEETQY